Listed here are 21 T cell receptor beta chains from one sample, sequenced in a study of T cells in localized non-small cell lung cancer. Assay used: immunoSEQ multiplex PCR; TCRdb lists only in-frame clones, some missing. This sample has several thousand clones, with more than 30% found just once. Specimen: lung tumor tissue, collected before any cancer treatment. All receptors derive from a male donor aged 60 or older with stage III lung adenocarcinoma.

This clone ranks as medium-sized. The gene calls are TRBV6-8 and TRBJ1-5; D perhaps matches TRBD1 (5 bases). There are 13 residues in the CDR3. The germline CDR1 and CDR2 sequences are MNHGY and SAAAGT. Between the trimmed V and J ends, which lost 4 bases and 7 bases, there was a span of 11 bases. CDR3 DNA sequence: TGTGCCAGCAGTTCTCGGAGGGGACAGCCCCAGCATTTT. It yields the protein CASSSRRGQPQHF.

Written as DNA, the CDR3 is TGTGCCAGCAGCTCCACAGGGTATGGAGAAGAGACCCAGTACTTC. Its protein product is CASSSTGYGEETQYF. The chain links TRBV9 to TRBJ2-5, with a weak D call TRBD1 (6 bases). The CDR3 contains 15 residues. Between the trimmed V and J ends, which lost 4 bases and 3 bases, there was a span of 16 bases. Germline V gene lookup returns CDR1 SGDLS and CDR2 YYNGEE.

This clone has only one observation. The J gene is TRBJ1-3, the V gene TRBV7-4; TRBD1 matches 10 bases. Trimming at V came to 5 bases and at J to 0 bases, leaving 1 base not matched to a gene. In germline, CDR1 is SGHVT, CDR2 SQSDAQ. CDR3 length equals 15 residues. This CDR3 is CASSRQGASGNTIYF. The CDR3 DNA reads as TGTGCCAGCAGCCGACAGGGGGCCTCTGGAAACACCATATATTTT. The variable domain in full, with the rest retrieved from reference TRBV7-4 and TRBJ1-3, is GAGVSQSPRYKVAKRGRDVALRCDSISGHVTLYWYRQTLGQGSEVLTYSQSDAQRDKSGRPSGRFSAERPERSVSTLKIQRTEQGDSAVYLCASSRQGASGNTIYFGEGSWLTVV.

This clone ranks as medium-sized (0.01 to 0.1%). The chain recombines TRBV11-3 with TRBJ2-7; a possible D gene is TRBD1 (5 bases). The germline gives CDR1 SGHNT, CDR2 YENEEA. The CDR3 is made up of 14 amino acids. Trimming removed 5 bases from V and 2 bases from J, with 13 bases in between. This CDR3 reads CASSGNRSPYEQYF. In DNA form, the CDR3 reads TGTGCCAGCAGCGGAAACAGGAGTCCCTACGAGCAGTACTTC.

This clone is classed as medium-sized. The chain recombines TRBV11-3 with TRBJ1-3; D gene unclear. The V end was cut by 5 bases, the J end by 5 bases, with 13 bases between. The CDR3 runs 14 residues. Germline lookup yields CDR1 SGHNT and CDR2 YENEEA. The CDR3 sequence is CASSLRNGRNTIYF. The CDR3 DNA is TGTGCCAGCAGCCTTAGGAACGGAAGAAACACCATATATTTT.

The V gene is TRBV11-3, the J gene TRBJ2-2; 7 positions agree with TRBD1. CDR3 length: 15 residues. Germline trimming cut 3 bases from V and 5 bases from J; bases unmatched to any gene: 6. The germline V gene encodes CDR1 SGHNT and CDR2 YENEEA. CDR3 DNA sequence: TGTGCCAGCAGCTTCGGGGACAGAAGAACCGGGGAGCTGTTTTTT. Translation gives CASSFGDRRTGELFF.

J is TRBJ1-4 and V is TRBV4-1; 10 bases match TRBD1. The germline V gene encodes CDR1 MGHRA and CDR2 YSYEKL. The CDR3 is 16 amino acids. After removal of 1 base from V and 6 bases from J, the junction contained 5 bases not matched to a gene. The CDR3 sequence is CASSQGRGTGDEKLFF. For the CDR3, the DNA is TGCGCCAGCAGCCAAGGCCGGGGGACAGGGGATGAAAAACTGTTTTTT.

This clone was recorded at least ten times. The chain uses TRBV6-8 and TRBJ2-5; possible D gene TRBD1, 6 bases. The CDR3 loop spans 15 amino acids. V lost 6 bases to trimming and J lost 4 bases, with 18 bases between them. Germline lookup yields CDR1 MNHGY and CDR2 SAAAGT. The chain's CDR3 is CASSRPVAGVETQYF. The CDR3, as DNA: TGTGCCAGCAGCCGACCTGTGGCAGGGGTAGAGACCCAGTACTTC.

The chain uses TRBV6-8 and TRBJ2-2; TRBD2 matches 11 bases. J was trimmed by 2 bases and V by 0 bases; bases with no gene match: 5. The CDR3 length is 18 residues. Per the germline V gene, CDR1 is MNHGY and CDR2 is SAAAGT. CDR3 sequence reads: CASSYSHGTSGNTGELFF. CDR3 DNA: TGTGCCAGCAGTTACTCTCACGGGACTAGCGGAAACACCGGGGAGCTGTTTTTT.

This chain uses TRBV25-1 with TRBJ1-2; weak D call: TRBD1 (6 bases). This CDR3 is built from 16 residues. The germline CDR1 and CDR2 sequences are MGHDK and SYGVNS. V was clipped by 1 base and J by 4 bases, with 16 bases between them. The CDR3 reads CASSESGTGFVYGYTF. The CDR3 DNA sequence: TGTGCCAGCAGTGAATCAGGAACAGGGTTTGTCTATGGCTACACCTTC.

Here the CDR3 DNA reads TGTGCCAGCAGTTCCCTAGCGGGGGCTGAAGATACGCAGTATTTT. Its translation: CASSSLAGAEDTQYF. The V and J genes are TRBV11-3 and TRBJ2-3; TRBD2 matches 10 bases. The J segment lost 5 bases and the V segment lost 6 bases, leaving 8 bases of the junction unmatched. This CDR3 is 15 amino acids long. Germline V gene lookup returns CDR1 SGHNT and CDR2 YENEEA.

V usage is TRBV19 and J usage is TRBJ2-3; 8 nucleotides align to TRBD2. V shed 5 bases, J shed 3 bases, and the junction held 10 bases outside the gene matches. In germline, CDR1 is LNHDA, CDR2 SQIVND (reference sequence). This CDR3 has 16 amino acids. Here the CDR3 DNA reads TGTGCCAGTAGTTCCCAGCGGGGGTATTTAACAGATACGCAGTATTTT. It codes for CASSSQRGYLTDTQYF.

The chain couples TRBV23-1 to TRBJ2-2, with 11 bases matching TRBD1. TRBV23-1 is noted as an ORF with a role that remains uncertain. With V trimmed by 3 bases and J by 0 bases, 15 bases remained unmatched. This CDR3 is built from 21 residues. For the CDR3, the DNA is TGCGCCAGCAGTCAGATACCCGGGACAGGGGGATATTTCGCGAACACCGGGGAGCTGTTTTTT. This translates into CASSQIPGTGGYFANTGELFF.

Only a few counts were recorded for this clone. J is TRBJ1-4 and V is TRBV9; D possibly corresponds to TRBD1 (5 bases). CDR1 SGDLS and CDR2 YYNGEE come from the germline V gene. This CDR3 has 14 residues. The V end was cut by 5 bases, the J end by 10 bases, with 18 bases between. The CDR3 nucleotides read TGTGCCAGCAGTGAAGGGACGGGCGCAGTAAAACTGTTTTTT. It yields the protein CASSEGTGAVKLFF.

This clone was detected a few times. The DNA for the CDR3 is TGTGCCAGCAAAAACTTAGGGGAAAATAACAATGAGCAGTTCTTC. It translates to CASKNLGENNNEQFF. This chain connects TRBV6-8 to TRBJ2-1, with TRBD1 as a possible D gene (5 bases). V was trimmed by 7 bases and J by 5 bases, leaving 18 bases between them. The germline gives CDR1 MNHGY, CDR2 SAAAGT. CDR3 size: 15 residues.

This chain uses TRBV6-8 with TRBJ1-1; 8 bases align to TRBD1. In germline, CDR1 is MNHGY, CDR2 SAAAGT. The junction had 2 bases not matched to a gene; V was cut back by 5 bases and J by 0 bases. The length of the CDR3 is 14 residues. CDR3 residues: CASSGQGVNTEAFF. The CDR3 nucleotides are TGTGCCAGCAGTGGACAGGGTGTGAACACTGAAGCTTTCTTT.

This sequence joins TRBV30 and TRBJ2-3; 8 bases align to TRBD2. V dropped 0 bases and J dropped 1; count of bases not matched to a gene: 6. The germline gives CDR1 GTSNPN, CDR2 SVGIG (reference sequence). The CDR3 consists of 16 residues. The CDR3 here is CAWSVLGRGGTDTQYF. The CDR3 nucleotides are TGTGCCTGGAGTGTACTAGGGCGGGGGGGCACAGATACGCAGTATTTT. Supplemented by reference TRBV30 and TRBJ2-3, the full variable domain reads SQTIHQWPATLVQPVGSPLSLECTVEGTSNPNLYWYRQAAGRGLQLLFYSVGIGQISSEVPQNLSASRPQDRQFILSSKKLLLSDSGFYLCAWSVLGRGGTDTQYFGPGTRLTVL.

J is TRBJ1-2 and V is TRBV19; TRBD1 agrees at 7 bases. In germline, CDR1 is LNHDA, CDR2 SQIVND (reference sequence). This CDR3 is built from 14 residues. The junction had 6 bases not matched to a gene; V was cut back by 6 bases and J by 2 bases. CDR3 sequence reads: CASRRGQDNYGYTF. For the CDR3, the DNA is TGTGCCAGTAGACGAGGACAGGACAACTATGGCTACACCTTC.

The chain uses TRBV29-1 and TRBJ2-7, with 9 bases matching TRBD1. The CDR3 consists of 13 residues. CDR1 is SQVTM, CDR2 ANQGSEA, per germline. Trimming at V came to 6 bases and at J to 5 bases, leaving 8 bases not matched to a gene. CDR3 loop: CSVGDREMNEQYF. Here the CDR3 DNA reads TGCAGCGTGGGGGACAGGGAAATGAACGAGCAGTACTTC.

This clone was detected a few times. V is TRBV9 and J is TRBJ2-6; D assignment may be TRBD1 or TRBD2 (5 bases each). Germline CDR1 is SGDLS and CDR2 is YYNGEE. V shed 5 bases and J shed 0 bases, with 9 bases lying between them. The CDR3 has 15 amino acids. The CDR3 nucleotides are TGTGCCAGCAGGTTGGGGGTCTCTGGGGCCAACGTCCTGACTTTC. Translating gives CASRLGVSGANVLTF.

The genes are TRBV6-8 and TRBJ2-1; 11 positions agree with TRBD1. CDR1 MNHGY and CDR2 SAAAGT come from the germline V gene. This CDR3 region has 15 residues. Trimming took 2 bases from V and 5 from J; bases not matched to a gene: 2. The CDR3: CASSYGQGADNEQFF. DNA of the CDR3: TGTGCCAGCAGTTACGGACAGGGGGCCGACAATGAGCAGTTCTTC.